This TCR beta chain was captured by sequencing in a study of T-cell reconstitution after alpha-beta-depleted transplantation in children (dated by TCRdb to about 2016). General notes on the study: The study quantitatively tracked T-cell immune reconstitution after TCRalphabeta/CD19-depleted allogeneic hematopoietic cell transplantation in children using TCR repertoire profiling.

The library was prepared using PCR. Sequencer: Illumina HiSeq 2500. Molecular barcoding was employed in the preparation of TCR libraries, with unique molecular identifiers being used to normalize TCRbeta repertoire quantification. TCRdb reanalyzed the raw reads on its own, using fastp at Q25 for trimming and MiXCR for clone calling, and kept in-frame beta chains. Here each entry gathers all rows of one CDR3 protein and keeps the most common genes and DNA. This sample lists approximately 520,000 distinct CDR3 sequences; about an eighth were detected once. Around 15% of the sample is in the top ten clones. Reading from cysteine to phenylalanine, the CDR3 counts 13 amino acids. Only the CDR3 portion is preserved as DNA: 39 bases, with reading frame beginning at the first base. CDR1 SEHNR and CDR2 FQNEAQ were looked up in the germline V gene (reference sequence). V is pared back by 3 bases and J by 7 bases, with 9 bases lying between the germline termini.

Sample treatment or condition, as interpreted from the label and publication: allogeneic hematopoietic cell transplantation with graft depleted of TCRalphabeta T cells and CD19 B cells. Transplant recipients were children who received TCRalphabeta/CD19-depleted allogeneic hematopoietic cell grafts. Many counts were recorded for this clonotype. No cognate antigen has been identified for it. No clone much larger than this one lies a single base away; base qualities are absent. Study-level results and caveats: The high TCRbeta diversity at day 60 in some patients was ascribed to recipient T cells and intrathymic progenitors that had survived conditioning. Over the following months the frequencies of hyperexpanded clones went down, and after one year T-cell counts and TCRbeta diversity were mostly credited to newly produced T cells. About two months after transplant, the apparently early recovery of alphabetaT-cell counts reportedly depended on just several hundred clones that had expanded rapidly and came from non-depleted graft cells.

Sequencing used PBMCs, mostly from graft donor cells, obtained 180 days after TCRalphabeta/CD19-depleted stem cell transplant. The TCR comes from a female patient aged 2 to 10 who had a stem cell transplant for aplastic anemia, so the T cells may come from the graft donor. This chain is built from TRBV7-9 and TRBJ2-2; a weak D assignment points to TRBD1 (6 bases agree). Here the CDR3 is given as CASSLTTGGELFF. The DNA is TGTGCCAGCAGCTTGACGACAGGCGGGGAGCTGTTTTTT.